The 30 T cell receptor beta chains below come from one sample, sequenced in a study of T-cell memory formation after mild COVID-19. Using its own MiXCR run on the 5' RACE reads, TCRdb lists one record per CDR3 protein. Of around 110,000 distinct CDR3 sequences in the sample, approximately 15% were seen once. What was sequenced was PBMCs or a T cell subset sorted from them (not recorded which). The receptors shown here come from an adult woman who had mild COVID-19 (a few samples of this study predate the infection). Cell type and time point are not known.

This sequence joins TRBV7-8 and TRBJ2-1; D not certain. V was trimmed by 4 bases and J by 0 bases, leaving 13 bases between them. Germline values: CDR1 SGHVS, CDR2 FQNEAQ. There are 16 residues in the CDR3. The CDR3 spells CASSSPDASSYNEQFF. The CDR3 DNA sequence: TGTGCCAGCAGCTCCCCGGACGCTTCCTCCTACAATGAGCAGTTCTTC.

This clonotype has at least ten counts. The chain has TRBV20-1 and TRBJ2-1; D is unclear. There are 16 residues in the CDR3. Germline V gene sequence: CDR1 DFQATT, CDR2 SNEGSKA (reference sequence). Trimming shortened V by 0 bases and J by 6 bases, and 18 bases separated the two germline ends. The CDR3 nucleotides read TGCAGTGCTAGAGATGGCAAGGAACATCTTTCCAATGAGCAGTTCTTC. This encodes CSARDGKEHLSNEQFF.

The chain combines TRBV7-2 with TRBJ1-1; possibly TRBD1 for D (6 bases). Trimming pared 3 bases from V and 0 bases from J, leaving 8 bases between. The CDR3 sequence is 14 residues long. Germline lookup yields CDR1 SGHTA and CDR2 FQGNSA. CDR3 region: CASSLQGMNTEAFF. The CDR3 DNA follows: TGTGCCAGCAGCTTGCAGGGGATGAACACTGAAGCTTTCTTT.

This clonotype was seen only a few times. The chain has TRBV9 and TRBJ1-5, with D uncertain. Trimming took off 3 bases at V and 7 bases at J, with 11 bases between the two ends. The germline V gene encodes CDR1 SGDLS and CDR2 YYNGEE. The CDR3 runs 13 residues. The chain's CDR3 is CASSDSPGQPQHF. CDR3 nucleotide sequence: TGTGCCAGCAGCGATAGCCCCGGGCAGCCCCAGCATTTT.

The chain is built from TRBV7-9 and TRBJ2-5, with no clear D. This CDR3 comprises 12 residues. Germline V gene data show CDR1 as SEHNR and CDR2 as FQNEAQ (reference sequence). Between the trimmed V and J ends, which lost 4 bases and 1 base, there was a span of 4 bases. The CDR3 sequence is CASSSGQETQYF. The CDR3 bases are TGTGCCAGCAGCTCGGGCCAAGAGACCCAGTACTTC.

A few counts support this clonotype. This chain links TRBV5-6 with TRBJ1-5; unclear D gene. The germline V and J ends were trimmed by 6 bases and 7 bases, with 11 bases remaining between them. The CDR3 covers 12 residues. CDR1 and CDR2 (germline): SGHDT, YYEEEE. The CDR3 is CASTSGGQPQHF. CDR3 coding DNA: TGTGCCAGCACCTCCGGTGGGCAGCCCCAGCATTTT.

There are a few counts of this clonotype. The rearrangement uses TRBV7-3 and TRBJ2-5; 7 bases match TRBD2. Trimming at V came to 5 bases and at J to 2 bases, leaving 8 bases not matched to a gene. CDR3 size: 15 residues. Germline V gene data show CDR1 as SGHTA and CDR2 as FQGTGA. CDR3 in DNA: TGTGCCAGCAGCCCCAACGGCGGGGGACAAGAGACCCAGTACTTC. Translating it yields CASSPNGGGQETQYF.

This clonotype came up a few times. The gene calls are TRBV7-3 and TRBJ2-7; 8 bases are shared with TRBD2. The V gene end was trimmed by 8 bases and the J gene end by 6 bases; junction bases not matched to a gene: 9. Per the germline V gene, CDR1 is SGHTA and CDR2 is FQGTGA. CDR3 length: 13 residues. The CDR3, as DNA: TGTGCCAGCGGAAAAAGCGGGAGCACCGAGCAGTACTTC. Its translation is CASGKSGSTEQYF.

CDR3 sequence reads: CASSWLSFPDTQYF. Written as DNA, the CDR3 is TGTGCCAGCAGCTGGCTGAGCTTCCCAGATACGCAGTATTTT. The rearrangement uses TRBV7-9 and TRBJ2-3; D not resolved. There are 14 residues in the CDR3. Germline V lookup: CDR1 SEHNR, CDR2 FQNEAQ (reference sequence). The germline V and J ends were trimmed by 4 bases and 4 bases, with 12 bases remaining between them.

This clonotype was counted only a few times. The J gene is TRBJ2-7, the V gene TRBV5-6; 9 nucleotides align to TRBD2. The V segment lost 1 base and the J segment 3 bases; nucleotides outside the gene matches: 5. Per the germline V gene, CDR1 is SGHDT and CDR2 is YYEEEE. This CDR3 spans 15 amino acids. The CDR3 nucleotides read TGTGCCAGCAGCTTGATCCTAGCGGGGTACTACGAGCAGTACTTC. Residues: CASSLILAGYYEQYF.

The rearrangement links TRBV15 to TRBJ2-2, with 7 positions matching TRBD1. Germline trimming cut 0 bases from V and 6 bases from J; bases unmatched to any gene: 7. The CDR3 is 16 residues long. Germline CDR1 reads LNHNV; CDR2 reads YYDKDF (reference sequence). The CDR3 spells CATSRDMAGGAGELFF. In DNA form, the CDR3 reads TGTGCCACCAGCAGAGATATGGCAGGGGGTGCCGGGGAGCTGTTTTTT.

This clonotype was observed a handful of times. This chain joins TRBV20-1 and TRBJ1-5; TRBD1 matches at 9 bases. From germline, CDR1 is DFQATT and CDR2 SNEGSKA (reference sequence). The CDR3 loop spans 14 amino acids. V was clipped by 1 base and J by 9 bases; unmatched bases: 7. The CDR3 nucleotides read TGCAGTGCTAGAGCCCCGGACAGGGGAAGGCCCCAGCATTTT. This translates into CSARAPDRGRPQHF.

The genes are TRBV12-3 or TRBV12-4 and TRBJ2-1; D not resolved. CDR3 size: 13 residues. Trimming took off 1 base at V and 6 bases at J, with 7 bases between the two ends. CDR3 in DNA: TGTGCCAGCAGTTTAGGGGTTTTCAATGAGCAGTTCTTC. Its protein is CASSLGVFNEQFF.

This clonotype was recorded a few times. The chain combines TRBV6-5 with TRBJ2-2; 11 bases fit TRBD2. The germline gives CDR1 MNHEY, CDR2 SVGAGI. The CDR3 totals 18 residues. V gave up 10 bases and J gave up 5 bases; unmatched junction bases: 18. The CDR3 loop reads CAIKMATSGERGTGELFF. CDR3 in DNA: TGTGCCATCAAAATGGCGACTAGCGGGGAGAGGGGGACCGGGGAGCTGTTTTTT.

This clonotype showed up just a few times. This rearrangement joins TRBV19 to TRBJ2-5; TRBD1 is a possible D gene (6 bases). The CDR3 totals 12 residues. V dropped 5 bases and J dropped 4 bases, with 8 bases sitting between them. Per the germline V gene, CDR1 is LNHDA and CDR2 is SQIVND (reference sequence). CDR3 sequence (DNA): TGTGCCAGTAGTCCACAGGGAGAGACCCAGTACTTC. Translation: CASSPQGETQYF.

In its sample, this clonotype was seen a few times. The chain recombines TRBV7-9 with TRBJ2-5, with a possible D match to TRBD2 (6 bases). This CDR3 has 16 residues. Trimming cost V 1 base and J 3 bases, with 15 bases left between them. Germline V gene data show CDR1 as SEHNR and CDR2 as FQNEAQ (reference sequence). The CDR3 nucleotides read TGTGCCAGCAGCTTAGTGGCGGGGATGCTCAAAGAGACCCAGTACTTC. Its translation: CASSLVAGMLKETQYF.

The chain is built from TRBV5-1 and TRBJ1-2; the match to TRBD1 covers 8 bases. With 3 bases clipped from V and 4 bases from J, the junction kept 8 bases outside the gene matches. The CDR3 has 15 residues. The germline V gene has CDR1 SGHRS and CDR2 YFSETQ. The CDR3 loop is CASSWEGQVFYGYTF. In nucleotides, the CDR3 is TGCGCCAGCAGCTGGGAGGGACAGGTTTTCTATGGCTACACCTTC.

The chain links TRBV11-2 to TRBJ2-7, with 8 bases lining up with TRBD2. CDR1 and CDR2 (germline): SGHAT, FQNNGV. V shed 0 bases and J 0 bases; nucleotides not matched to a gene: 4. The CDR3 has 16 amino acids. The CDR3 protein is CASSLDGSGDSYEQYF. The CDR3 DNA reads TGTGCCAGCAGCTTAGATGGTAGCGGGGACTCCTACGAGCAGTACTTC.

CDR3 nucleotides: TGTGCCAGCAGTGAGCCGACTAGGGACACAGATACGCAGTATTTT. Its translation: CASSEPTRDTDTQYF. J is TRBJ2-3 and V is TRBV2; D might be TRBD2 (6 bases). V lost 3 bases and J 2 bases, leaving 12 bases between the germline ends. This CDR3 is built from 15 residues. Per the germline V gene, CDR1 is SNHLY and CDR2 is FYNNEI. Full variable domain (rest looked up from reference TRBV2 and TRBJ2-3): EPEVTQTPSHQVTQMGQEVILRCVPISNHLYFYWYRQILGQKVEFLVSFYNNEISEKSEIFDDQFSVERPDGSNFTLKIRSTKLEDSAMYFCASSEPTRDTDTQYFGPGTRLTVL.

This clonotype has only a few counts. The chain couples TRBV11-2 to TRBJ2-5; a weak D match, TRBD2 (6 bases). The CDR3 length is 15 residues. Per germline, CDR1 SGHAT and CDR2 FQNNGV. Trimming stripped 4 bases from V and 5 bases from J, with 17 bases between. CDR3 coding DNA: TGTGCCAGCAGCTCGCAGGGCGGGGCCGTGGAGACCCAGTACTTC. Its protein product is CASSSQGGAVETQYF.

This clonotype appeared a few times. The chain uses TRBV7-2 and TRBJ2-1; 11 bases fit TRBD2. V dropped 5 bases and J dropped 3; count of bases not matched to a gene: 9. Per the germline V gene, CDR1 is SGHTA and CDR2 is FQGNSA. The CDR3 sequence is 17 residues long. CDR3 nucleotide sequence: TGTGCCAGCAGCATCACCCTGGGACTAGCGGACTACAATGAGCAGTTCTTC. Amino acids: CASSITLGLADYNEQFF.

V usage is TRBV15 and J usage is TRBJ2-7, with a weak D call TRBD2 (5 bases). Germline CDR1 and CDR2: LNHNV and YYDKDF (reference sequence). CDR3 size: 17 residues. Trimming took off 0 bases at V and 0 bases at J, with 15 bases between the two ends. CDR3 region: CATSRDGPRLNSYEQYF. DNA of the CDR3: TGTGCCACCAGCAGAGATGGGCCTCGACTAAACTCCTACGAGCAGTACTTC.

The chain employs TRBV2 and TRBJ2-3, with TRBD2 matching over 9 bases. The V and J ends lost 8 bases and 6 bases, in that order; junction bases with no gene match: 6. CDR3 length: 13 amino acids. Germline CDR1 is SNHLY and CDR2 is FYNNEI. The CDR3: CASRSGGRDTQYF. DNA of the CDR3: TGTGCCAGCCGTAGCGGGGGTCGGGATACGCAGTATTTT.

The table lists this clonotype with a few counts. The chain employs TRBV24-1 and TRBJ1-1; D ambiguous. With 6 bases removed from V and 1 base from J, the gap between germline ends came to 11 bases. Germline V gives CDR1 KGHDR, CDR2 SFDVKD. The CDR3 runs to 14 residues. This chain's CDR3 is CATSWIVPNTEAFF. In nucleotides, the CDR3 is TGTGCCACCAGTTGGATAGTACCGAACACTGAAGCTTTCTTT.

In this sample, this clonotype turned up a few times. V and J are TRBV12-3 or TRBV12-4 and TRBJ2-3, with D possibly being TRBD1 or TRBD2 (6 bases each). V shed 10 bases and J shed 4 bases, with 27 bases lying between them. The CDR3 totals 17 residues. The DNA for the CDR3 is TGTGCCACCAAGGGGGTTAGCGGCCGCCACGAGGCAGATACGCAGTATTTT. Encoded protein: CATKGVSGRHEADTQYF.

This clonotype has only a few counts. This chain uses TRBV12-3 or TRBV12-4 with TRBJ1-2, with 7 bases fitting TRBD1. Germline trimming cut 6 bases from V and 4 bases from J; bases unmatched to any gene: 8. The CDR3 contains 14 residues. DNA for the CDR3: TGTGCCAGCAGGGGGACAGTCTCGCTCTATGGCTACACCTTC. This encodes CASRGTVSLYGYTF.

The chain employs TRBV4-3 and TRBJ2-3; D ambiguous. The CDR3 loop spans 16 amino acids. With 0 bases removed from V and 4 bases from J, the gap between germline ends came to 14 bases. Germline CDR1 LGHNA, CDR2 YSLEER. The CDR3 spells CASSQDPGPPADTQYF. Written as DNA, the CDR3 is TGCGCCAGCAGCCAAGATCCGGGCCCACCGGCAGATACGCAGTATTTT.

This clonotype has more than one count but fewer than ten. The chain is built from TRBV5-5 and TRBJ2-2; 8 bases are shared with TRBD1. The germline CDR1 and CDR2 sequences are SGHKS and YYEKEE (reference sequence). With V trimmed by 0 bases and J by 6 bases, 4 bases remained unmatched. The CDR3 runs to 15 residues. The DNA for the CDR3 is TGTGCCAGCAGCTTGGAGCAGGGGGCGCCCGGGGAGCTGTTTTTT. The encoded protein is CASSLEQGAPGELFF.

This clonotype has just a few counts. V is TRBV2 and J is TRBJ2-1; the D gene could be TRBD1 or TRBD2 (5 bases each). This CDR3 comprises 12 residues. With 8 bases removed from V and 9 bases from J, the gap between germline ends came to 14 bases. Per the germline V gene, CDR1 is SNHLY and CDR2 is FYNNEI. The CDR3 loop reads CASSQGGGEQFF. For the CDR3, the DNA is TGTGCCAGCTCGCAGGGCGGAGGTGAGCAGTTCTTC.

The CDR3 DNA sequence: TGTGCCAGCAGATCCTGGGATAGCGGGAGCGATGAGCAGTTCTTC. This translates into CASRSWDSGSDEQFF. This chain connects TRBV2 to TRBJ2-1; 9 bases fit TRBD2. CDR1 is SNHLY and CDR2 is FYNNEI in the germline V gene. V dropped 6 bases and J dropped 8; count of bases not matched to a gene: 11. The CDR3 has 15 residues.